The entry below gives a single TCR beta chain sequence along with its context. Its antigen is currently not known. Per-base qualities were not stored, and no clone one base away is much larger. The data originate from a study of cytomegalovirus exposure and HLA in healthy donors listed by TCRdb under 2017. For context, the study as a whole: According to an earlier analysis of 587 of the donors, about 179 million T cells yielded over 100 million unique TCR beta sequences and roughly 280 Gb of sequence data. To predict cytomegalovirus infection status, the study brought together high-throughput TCR immunosequencing, statistical association of individual TCRs with disease status, and machine learning. HLA typing covered class I and class II loci at four-digit resolution. All discovery cohort repertoires had been generated using a single sequencing platform. About 330 gigabases of sequencing data and 70 million to 100 million unique TCR sequences made up an early release that covered around 640 HLA-typed donors. On average, around 240,000 unique TCR beta nucleotide sequences were sequenced per donor among more than 350 genotyped donors of the cohort, with about 17% of those sequences being non-productive. The study profiled the T cell repertoires of hundreds of subjects by immunosequencing and related them to cytomegalovirus serostatus. To study patterns of TCR occurrence, a later analysis re-analyzed previously published TCR beta repertoires from under 750 donors and added high-resolution HLA genotyping. A handful of DR-DQ haplotypes were treated as single units for association and clustering because of strong linkage in the cohort. Typing coverage varied by locus: roughly 629-630 donors for A, B, C, DRB1 and DQB1; 522 for DQA1; about 590 for DPA1; more than 450 for DPB1. Rather than using new phenotypic data, the later analysis identified candidate immune exposures from TCR beta sequences and from how often those sequences occurred across donors. Donor age, sex, ethnicity and CMV serostatus were compiled together with the repertoire data. Along with the roughly 610-subject first cohort, a separate validation cohort of around 120 different subjects was used. Genome-wide SNP genotypes for about 65% of the 666 donors were used in a later genetic analysis, which treated that subset as a discovery cohort. Of the 300 to 450 genotyped donors, over 80% were placed in the genetic ancestry cluster associated with self-reported Caucasian donors. The study aimed to test whether cataloging public T cell receptors could reveal signatures of past pathogen exposure. To decide whether each TCR beta V gene segment behaved as functional or pseudogenic, an earlier analysis of fewer than 750 of the donors relied on high-throughput TCR beta sequencing. Results the study describes overall, beyond this receptor: Correlated functional status among segregating V segments might be attributable to linkage disequilibrium, but an unknown experimental factor could not be ruled out. In a later genetic analysis, a missense DCLRE1C variant was associated with V-gene and J-gene trimming of TCR beta chains, and the association was replicated in an independent cohort. When HLA alleles, especially DR and DQ, strongly co-occurred, TCR associations were difficult to assign to individual alleles. In a later analysis, the rate of TCR association differed among HLA loci, with DRB1 alleles having the most associated TCRs and HLA-C alleles having the fewest. According to the authors, the approach could potentially be generalized to other disease states and immunological phenotypes. In a later analysis, most CMV-associated TCR beta chains were found to appear HLA-restricted, with HLA associations seemingly driven largely by CMV exposure. A cluster of highly shared sequence variants was judged likely to represent a technical artifact of the sequencing pipeline. In a later analysis, HLA-associated TCR beta chains were found to be more clonally expanded and to have lower generation probabilities than equally common non-associated chains. Some IMGT-functional V segments, including TRBV6-2 and TRBV6-3, could not be distinguished by the 87-base-pair reads and were therefore excluded. In vitro tests confirmed that a few of the cytomegalovirus-associated TCR beta chains recognize cytomegalovirus antigens. This cohort had only TCR beta chains sequenced, and the lack of alpha or paired-chain data limited which features could be detected. Because some donors lacked HLA typing at each locus, the association tests relied only on the typed subset. Presence/absence analyses assumed roughly uniform sequencing depth across donors, an assumption that may not hold. The study listed 150 to 200 TCR beta chains as associated with cytomegalovirus. Because counts were too low, seventeen rarely observed V segments, including chromosome 9 orphons, were left out of the earlier analysis of approximately 580 of the donors. In a later analysis, several top co-occurrence clusters were reported to appear linked to parvovirus B19, influenza, CMV and Epstein-Barr virus. Across donors, most TCR sequences were observed very rarely, whereas some public TCRs were present in many individuals. A later analysis associated about 17,000 TCR beta sequences with specific HLA alleles at a false discovery rate of 0.05. According to a later genetic analysis, donors in an Asian-associated ancestry cluster had fewer N-insertions in productive TCRs than the approximately 650-donor mean. A further reported finding was that TCR beta sequences accurately predicted the HLA-A and HLA-B alleles for most subjects in the first cohort. In an earlier analysis of 500 to 650 of the donors, most TCR beta V segments appeared in productive rearrangements about 90% or about 30% of the time, broadly matching IMGT annotations. The classifier was reported to diagnose cytomegalovirus status with high specificity and sensitivity in both the original cohort and the validation cohort. For the cohort, immune exposure information was limited to CMV serostatus.

Taken from cysteine to phenylalanine, the CDR3 has 17 residues. The only DNA kept is the CDR3, 51 bases in frame from the first base. The germline V gene encodes CDR1 SGHTA and CDR2 FQGTGA. Trimming leaves V shorter by 4 bases and J shorter by 3 bases, with the junction holding 10 bases beyond the gene matches. Library generation was performed with the immunoSEQ multiplex PCR assay. A mixture of 60 forward primers for TCR Vbeta segments and 13 reverse primers for TCR Jbeta segments was used in the multiplex PCR. A multiplex PCR assay on genomic DNA amplified the CDR3 region of rearranged TCR beta genes. Amplified TCR beta libraries were sequenced as 87-base-pair reads on the Illumina HiSeq System. As for the authors' bioinformatics: A later analysis tallied 80 million to 95 million unique TCR beta chains across the 550 to 850 repertoires, and around 10 million of those chains were shared by two or more donors. A nearest-neighbor algorithm error-corrected the raw reads and collapsed the reads into unique sequences, merging closely related sequences to remove PCR and sequencing errors. Alignment of CDR3 sequences to IMGT reference sequences was used to assign V, D and J gene segments. Each retained sequence needed at least a six-nucleotide match to both a V gene segment and a J gene segment. Rearrangements were classified as productive when the CDR3 lacked stop codons and remained in frame with V and J, and all other rearrangements were classified as non-productive. CDR3 was defined according to IMGT convention as the region running from the second conserved V-encoded cysteine to the conserved J-encoded phenylalanine. In an earlier analysis of 500 to 650 of the donors, sequences lacking an unambiguous match to a single V gene segment were excluded. In an earlier analysis of approximately 590 of the donors, V segments were called functional above 56.7% productive rearrangements and were called segregating when the between-donor standard deviation exceeded 5%. A statistical classification framework was developed to diagnose cytomegalovirus status using the catalog of TCR beta chain sequences. V and J gene assignment, in a later analysis, came from comparing TCR nucleotide sequences with IMGT/GENE-DB human TR gene sequences. Using the TCRdist pipeline, a later analysis assigned CDR3 sequences along with most-parsimonious VDJ recombination scenarios. A later analysis defined each TCR beta chain by its CDR3 amino acid sequence plus V-gene family, and excluded reads lacking a unique V-gene family. To address suspected cross-contamination and a sequencing artifact, a later analysis removed some 620 highly shared, low-generation-probability nucleotide sequences. In a later analysis, a clonal expansion index was calculated for each public chain from normalized within-repertoire ranks of inferred template counts. In a later analysis, generation probabilities were computed with a VDJ recombination model fitted to out-of-frame rearrangements, and the resulting probabilities were checked against IGoR. A later analysis scored TCR-TCR, TCR-HLA and TCR-CMV co-occurrence with hypergeometric tests, applying a repertoire-size bias correction to TCR pairs. False discovery rates were estimated in a later analysis by permuting HLA or CMV assignments 20 times. In a later analysis, co-occurring TCRs were grouped using DBSCAN, and TCRdist sequence similarity was added for clustering within HLA-allele-positive subsets. Repertoires with fewer than 30,000 or more than 120,000 public chains, plus five repertoires with anomalous nucleotide sharing, were excluded from co-occurrence clustering. TCRdb holds this immuneACCESS table with in-frame rearrangements only. Some clones are missing; in checked studies, unresolved V genes explain under half, and the rest has no known cause. V, J and clone size reflect that table, while D and trimming were determined from the DNA. The sample has 75,000 to 100,000 clones on record, roughly 70% of them singletons. Roughly 1.8% of the sample is in the top ten clones.

The cohort comprised fewer than 700 healthy bone marrow donors. At the time of sampling, every cohort member was nominally healthy, though immune exposures that went unrecorded were likely present. The donor was CMV seronegative and was included in the group of 352 seronegative cohort members. A peripheral blood sample was provided by each donor, and peripheral blood mononuclear cells were used for TCR beta sequencing. The Qiagen DNeasy Blood Extraction Kit was used to extract genomic DNA from the blood cell samples. The V and J genes are TRBV7-3 and TRBJ2-1, with 9 bases in between that match TRBD2. The sequence derives from a male donor in good health and CMV-seronegative. The sequenced sample consisted of PBMCs. The CDR3 loop reads CASSSFSGRLIYNEQFF. The DNA sequence is as follows: TGTGCCAGCAGCTCTTTTAGCGGGAGATTAATCTACAATGAGCAGTTCTTC.